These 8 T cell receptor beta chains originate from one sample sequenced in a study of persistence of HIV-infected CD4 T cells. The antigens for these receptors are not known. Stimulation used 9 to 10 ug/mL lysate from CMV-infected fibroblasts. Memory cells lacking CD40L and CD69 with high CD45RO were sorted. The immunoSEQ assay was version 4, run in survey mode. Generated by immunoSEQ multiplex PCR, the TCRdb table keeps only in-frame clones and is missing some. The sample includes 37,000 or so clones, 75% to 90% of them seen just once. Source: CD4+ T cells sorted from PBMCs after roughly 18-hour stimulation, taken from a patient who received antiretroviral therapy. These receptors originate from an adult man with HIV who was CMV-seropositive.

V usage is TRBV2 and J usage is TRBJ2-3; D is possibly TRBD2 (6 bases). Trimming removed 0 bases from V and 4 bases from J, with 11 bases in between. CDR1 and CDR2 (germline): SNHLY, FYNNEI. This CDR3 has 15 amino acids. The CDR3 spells CASSEAGGSSDTQYF. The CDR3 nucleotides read TGTGCCAGCAGTGAAGCGGGGGGTAGTTCAGATACGCAGTATTTT.

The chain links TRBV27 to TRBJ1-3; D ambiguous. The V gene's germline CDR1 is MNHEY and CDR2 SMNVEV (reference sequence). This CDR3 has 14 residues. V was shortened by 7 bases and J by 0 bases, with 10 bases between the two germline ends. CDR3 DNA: TGTGCCAGCACCTCTAGTGGCTCTGGAAACACCATATATTTT. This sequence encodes CASTSSGSGNTIYF.

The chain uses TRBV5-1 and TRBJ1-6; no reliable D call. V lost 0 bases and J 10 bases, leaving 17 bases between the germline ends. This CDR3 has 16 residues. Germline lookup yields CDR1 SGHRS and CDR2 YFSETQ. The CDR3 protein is CASSLDQTGLGSPLHF. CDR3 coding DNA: TGCGCCAGCAGCTTGGATCAGACGGGCCTAGGGTCACCCCTCCACTTT.

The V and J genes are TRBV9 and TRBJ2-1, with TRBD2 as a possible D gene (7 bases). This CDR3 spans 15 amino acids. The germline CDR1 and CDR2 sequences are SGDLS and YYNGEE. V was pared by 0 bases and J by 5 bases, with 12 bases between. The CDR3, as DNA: TGTGCCAGCAGCGTAGAGGGGGGGCCGGACAATGAGCAGTTCTTC. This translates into CASSVEGGPDNEQFF.

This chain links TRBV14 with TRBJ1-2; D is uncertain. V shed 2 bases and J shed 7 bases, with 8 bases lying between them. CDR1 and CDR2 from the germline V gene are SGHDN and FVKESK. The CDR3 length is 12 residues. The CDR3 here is CASSQWGGGYTF. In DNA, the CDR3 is TGTGCCAGCAGCCAATGGGGAGGTGGCTACACCTTC.

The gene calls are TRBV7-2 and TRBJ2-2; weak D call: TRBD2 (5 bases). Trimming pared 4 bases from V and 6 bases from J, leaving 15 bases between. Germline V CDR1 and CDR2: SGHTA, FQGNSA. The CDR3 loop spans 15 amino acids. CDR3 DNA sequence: TGTGCCAGCAGCTCACGGGGAGTACACGCCGGGGAGCTGTTTTTT. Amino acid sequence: CASSSRGVHAGELFF.

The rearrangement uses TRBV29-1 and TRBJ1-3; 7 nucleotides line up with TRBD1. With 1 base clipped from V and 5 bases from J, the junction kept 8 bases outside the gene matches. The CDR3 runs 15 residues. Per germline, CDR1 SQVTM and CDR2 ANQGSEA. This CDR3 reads CSVEAPKGARNTIYF. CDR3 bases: TGCAGCGTTGAAGCCCCCAAGGGGGCTAGAAACACCATATATTTT.

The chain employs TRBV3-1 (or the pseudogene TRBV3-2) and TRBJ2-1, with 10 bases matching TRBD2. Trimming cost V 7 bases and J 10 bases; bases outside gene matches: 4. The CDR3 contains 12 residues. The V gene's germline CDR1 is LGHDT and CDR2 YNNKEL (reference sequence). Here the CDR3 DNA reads TGTGCCAGCACCTCACTAGCGGGGGAGCAGTTCTTC. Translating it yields CASTSLAGEQFF.